What follows are 32 T cell receptor beta chains derived from one specimen sequenced in a study of blood T cell repertoires in COVID-19. The data were produced by immunoSEQ multiplex PCR, yet TCRdb's version contains in-frame clones alone and is incomplete. The table has approximately 200,000 clones, around 86% seen once. The sample comprised peripheral blood. The receptor source for this set is a human donor in a cohort sampled during active COVID-19.

This clone was seen a few times. The genes are TRBV7-2 and TRBJ1-6; D might be TRBD1 (5 bases). Trimming shortened V by 5 bases and J by 6 bases, and 8 bases separated the two germline ends. The CDR3 length is 13 residues. Per the germline V gene, CDR1 is SGHTA and CDR2 is FQGNSA. The CDR3 here is CASSTDSNSPLHF. The CDR3 bases are TGTGCCAGCAGCACTGACAGTAATTCACCCCTCCACTTT.

This clone was counted once. V gene TRBV27 combines with J gene TRBJ2-7, with D unclear. Germline lookup yields CDR1 MNHEY and CDR2 SMNVEV (reference sequence). The V and J ends lost 3 bases and 0 bases respectively, with 12 bases between them. This CDR3 is built from 15 residues. DNA of the CDR3: TGTGCCAGCAGTTTCTCCGCCAGTTCCTCCTACGAGCAGTACTTC. Residues: CASSFSASSSYEQYF.

V usage is TRBV10-2 and J usage is TRBJ2-7; D gene uncertain. From germline, CDR1 is WSHSY and CDR2 SAAADI. This CDR3 region has 13 residues. Trimming removed 3 bases at V and 0 bases at J, with 6 bases between. DNA of the CDR3: TGCGCCAGCAGTGACCCCAGCTCCTACGAGCAGTACTTC. Translated: CASSDPSSYEQYF.

The chain recombines TRBV6-2 or TRBV6-3 with TRBJ2-7; D perhaps matches TRBD1 (8 bases). Per germline, CDR1 MNHEY and CDR2 SVGEGT. The CDR3 runs to 16 residues. V was pared by 2 bases and J by 3 bases, with 17 bases between. CDR3 coding DNA: TGTGCCAGCAGTTACCCCAACAGGGGGGGCTACTACGAGCAGTACTTC. Protein product: CASSYPNRGGYYEQYF.

The chain carries TRBV7-9 and TRBJ1-4, with 9 bases that match TRBD1. The V segment lost 4 bases and the J segment 1 base; nucleotides outside the gene matches: 7. The CDR3 loop spans 17 amino acids. Germline-derived CDR1 and CDR2 are SEHNR and FQNEAQ (reference sequence). Written as DNA, the CDR3 is TGTGCCAGCAGCTGGAGGGGACAGGGTCGAACTAATGAAAAACTGTTTTTT. Its translation is CASSWRGQGRTNEKLFF.

The V and J genes are TRBV7-9 and TRBJ2-7; maybe TRBD1 (6 bases). CDR1 and CDR2 (germline): SEHNR, FQNEAQ (reference sequence). V lost 6 bases and J lost 0, with 9 bases in between. The CDR3 covers 13 residues. The CDR3 nucleotides are TGTGCCAGCAGTAGGACAGCCTCCTACGAGCAGTACTTC. Translating gives CASSRTASYEQYF.

This clone showed up just once. J is TRBJ2-5 and V is TRBV24-1, with a possible D match to TRBD2 (5 bases). Germline values: CDR1 KGHDR, CDR2 SFDVKD. This CDR3 region has 14 residues. Trimming removed 1 base from V and 7 bases from J, with 12 bases in between. As DNA, the CDR3 is TGTGCCACCAGTGATTTAGGCCGAGGAGGGACCCAGTACTTC. It yields the protein CATSDLGRGGTQYF.

This clone appeared a few times. J is TRBJ2-1 and V is TRBV5-1; 7 nucleotides agree with TRBD2. The CDR3 is made up of 14 amino acids. The V gene end was trimmed by 4 bases and the J gene end by 6 bases; junction bases not matched to a gene: 7. Germline CDR1 reads SGHRS; CDR2 reads YFSETQ. This CDR3 reads CASSPLLAANEQFF. For the CDR3, the DNA is TGCGCCAGCAGCCCTCTCCTAGCGGCCAATGAGCAGTTCTTC.

V gene TRBV27 combines with J gene TRBJ1-1; 8 positions agree with TRBD1. V lost 5 bases to trimming and J lost 5 bases; unmatched junction nucleotides: 7. The length of the CDR3 is 14 residues. Germline loops: CDR1 MNHEY, CDR2 SMNVEV (reference sequence). The chain's CDR3 is CASSIGQGWTEAFF. In DNA form, the CDR3 reads TGTGCCAGCAGTATAGGACAGGGTTGGACTGAAGCTTTCTTT.

A single count supports this clone. The genes are TRBV28 and TRBJ1-5, with no clear D. The CDR3 is made up of 13 amino acids. Looked up from germline, CDR1 is MDHEN and CDR2 is SYDVKM. V was shortened by 7 bases and J by 4 bases, with 11 bases between the two germline ends. Here the CDR3 DNA reads TGTGCCAGCACCTACGGGGTTAATCAGCCCCAGCATTTT. It encodes CASTYGVNQPQHF.

CDR3 sequence: CASSLEVLAGGRGPRGTQYF. CDR3 nucleotides: TGTGCCAGCAGCTTAGAGGTTCTAGCGGGAGGGCGGGGACCCAGGGGTACCCAGTACTTC. The chain carries TRBV11-2 and TRBJ2-5; 12 bases line up with TRBD2. Trimming removed 0 bases from V and 8 bases from J; junction bases left unmatched: 19. The V gene's germline CDR1 is SGHAT and CDR2 FQNNGV. This CDR3 region has 20 residues.

In nucleotides, the CDR3 is TGCGCCAGCAGCCAAGGGTGGGGAGGGTCTGGGGCCAACGTCCTGACTTTC. Translating it yields CASSQGWGGSGANVLTF. The chain links TRBV4-1 to TRBJ2-6; 7 positions match TRBD2. The CDR3 has 17 residues. Germline V CDR1 and CDR2: MGHRA, YSYEKL. The V segment lost 1 base and the J segment 1 base; nucleotides outside the gene matches: 4.

The chain links TRBV19 to TRBJ1-1; no clear D gene. V lost 5 bases and J lost 5, with 12 bases in between. This CDR3 region has 13 residues. Germline V gene data show CDR1 as LNHDA and CDR2 as SQIVND (reference sequence). CDR3 loop: CASSSSRATEAFF. The CDR3 bases are TGTGCCAGTAGTTCGTCCCGCGCAACTGAAGCTTTCTTT.

The V gene is TRBV6-5, the J gene TRBJ1-1, with D possibly matching TRBD1 (5 bases). This CDR3 contains 12 residues. CDR1 is MNHEY and CDR2 is SVGAGI in the germline V gene. Trimming left V 7 bases short and J 11 bases short, with 17 bases between. The chain's CDR3 is CASTRIGGLAFF. CDR3 in DNA: TGTGCCAGCACCCGCATTGGGGGGTTGGCTTTCTTT.

The chain links TRBV10-3 to TRBJ2-7; possibly TRBD2 for D (6 bases). The V end was cut by 2 bases, the J end by 4 bases, with 15 bases between. This CDR3 comprises 15 residues. Germline V gene sequence: CDR1 ENHRY, CDR2 SYGVKD. CDR3 amino acids: CAISEAGGTEYEQYF. As DNA, the CDR3 is TGTGCCATCAGTGAGGCAGGCGGGACCGAATACGAGCAGTACTTC.

The V and J genes are TRBV2 and TRBJ2-2; 7 bases align to TRBD1. Germline lookup yields CDR1 SNHLY and CDR2 FYNNEI. This CDR3 has 14 residues. Losses at the gene ends were 6 bases for V and 1 base for J; bases not matched to a gene: 2. CDR3: CASSGTENTGELFF. The CDR3 DNA reads as TGTGCCAGCAGCGGGACAGAGAACACCGGGGAGCTGTTTTTT.

This sequence joins TRBV5-5 and TRBJ2-3; D is unclear. Germline loops: CDR1 SGHKS, CDR2 YYEKEE (reference sequence). CDR3 length: 14 amino acids. V was cut by 1 base and J by 2 bases, with 8 bases left in between. The CDR3 loop reads CASSLHSYTDTQYF. The CDR3 DNA sequence: TGTGCCAGCAGCTTGCACAGCTACACAGATACGCAGTATTTT.

This chain links TRBV9 with TRBJ2-5; 11 nucleotides agree with TRBD2. CDR1 is SGDLS, CDR2 YYNGEE, per germline. The CDR3 runs to 15 residues. V shed 0 bases and J 5 bases; nucleotides not matched to a gene: 3. The CDR3 sequence: CASSVGGLAVETQYF. The CDR3 DNA reads as TGTGCCAGCAGCGTAGGGGGACTAGCGGTGGAGACCCAGTACTTC.

This clone was counted a single time. This chain joins TRBV20-1 and TRBJ1-1, with D hard to call. V was clipped by 3 bases and J by 2 bases, with 7 bases between them. The CDR3 loop spans 12 amino acids. From germline, CDR1 is DFQATT and CDR2 SNEGSKA (reference sequence). CDR3: CSASSGNTEAFF. In nucleotides, the CDR3 is TGCAGTGCTAGTTCAGGCAACACTGAAGCTTTCTTT.

This clone has a handful of counts. The CDR3, as DNA: TGTGCCAGCTCACCAACATCGACAGGGGATATTAAAAAACTGTTTTTT. Its translation: CASSPTSTGDIKKLFF. This rearrangement joins TRBV18 to TRBJ1-4, with 8 bases aligning to TRBD1. Germline V lookup: CDR1 KGHSH, CDR2 LQKENI. The CDR3 length is 16 residues. After removal of 2 bases from V and 9 bases from J, the junction contained 11 bases not matched to a gene.

The genes are TRBV7-8 and TRBJ2-7; a weak D match, TRBD1 (5 bases). V lost 1 base to trimming and J lost 4 bases, with 11 bases between them. Germline lookup yields CDR1 SGHVS and CDR2 FQNEAQ. The CDR3 runs 14 residues. The CDR3 sequence is CASSLGTSLYEQYF. CDR3 nucleotide sequence: TGTGCCAGCAGCTTAGGGACAAGCCTTTACGAGCAGTACTTC.

The chain couples TRBV9 to TRBJ2-3; no reliable D call. CDR3 length: 17 residues. V lost 0 bases to trimming and J lost 2 bases, with 16 bases between them. Per germline, CDR1 SGDLS and CDR2 YYNGEE. DNA for the CDR3: TGTGCCAGCAGCGTAGGTCCTACGACAACGACCACAGATACGCAGTATTTT. Translated, it gives CASSVGPTTTTTDTQYF.

This clone was counted a few times. The same CDR3 is also encoded by other DNA sequences in this sample. The chain combines TRBV24-1 with TRBJ1-2; D possibly corresponds to TRBD1 (6 bases). This CDR3 has 13 amino acids. CDR1 is KGHDR and CDR2 is SFDVKD in the germline V gene. Trimming shortened V by 7 bases and J by 4 bases, and 12 bases separated the two germline ends. The CDR3 spells CATSPTGGYGYTF. The CDR3 DNA reads as TGTGCCACCAGCCCGACAGGCGGCTATGGCTACACCTTC.

This chain connects TRBV28 to TRBJ2-4; a possible D gene is TRBD2 (6 bases). CDR1 MDHEN and CDR2 SYDVKM come from the germline V gene. Trimming removed 4 bases at V and 7 bases at J, with 17 bases between. The CDR3 length is 15 residues. The CDR3 reads CASSSLWDSKNIQYF. The CDR3 region has the DNA TGTGCCAGCAGTTCACTATGGGACTCTAAGAACATTCAGTACTTC.

This chain connects TRBV5-6 to TRBJ2-7; D not certain. The V gene lost 0 bases and the J gene lost 3 bases, with 4 bases spanning the gap. The CDR3 extends over 12 amino acids. From germline, CDR1 is SGHDT and CDR2 YYEEEE. Here the CDR3 DNA reads TGTGCCAGCAGCTTGGGACTCTACGAGCAGTACTTC. Translating it yields CASSLGLYEQYF.

The table lists this clone with a few counts. V and J are TRBV28 and TRBJ2-1, with D perhaps TRBD1 (6 bases). This CDR3 spans 15 amino acids. V gave up 3 bases and J gave up 8 bases, with 17 bases separating them. Germline-derived CDR1 and CDR2 are MDHEN and SYDVKM. The CDR3 region is CASSLEQGPWDEQFF. The CDR3 DNA follows: TGTGCCAGCAGTTTGGAGCAGGGGCCTTGGGATGAGCAGTTCTTC.

The chain joins TRBV30 to TRBJ2-5; 8 bases are shared with TRBD2. Germline V gene sequence: CDR1 GTSNPN, CDR2 SVGIG (reference sequence). The CDR3 runs 15 residues. Trimming cost V 3 bases and J 1 base; bases outside gene matches: 7. CDR3 region: CAWRKRERIQETQYF. CDR3 DNA: TGTGCCTGGAGGAAGCGGGAGAGGATCCAAGAGACCCAGTACTTC.

The chain uses TRBV28 and TRBJ1-5; 9 nucleotides align to TRBD1. V trimming: 7 bases; J trimming: 1 base; junction bases outside the gene matches: 8. The CDR3 totals 16 residues. Germline CDR1 MDHEN, CDR2 SYDVKM. CDR3 DNA sequence: TGTGCCAGCATCCCGGGACAGGGAGGCAGCAATCAGCCCCAGCATTTT. Protein product: CASIPGQGGSNQPQHF.

This clone showed up just once. The genes are TRBV18 and TRBJ2-5, with TRBD1 matching 7 bases. The CDR3 is 16 residues long. V lost 2 bases, J lost 1 base, and 7 bases stayed unmatched. Germline CDR1 is KGHSH and CDR2 is LQKENI. CDR3 protein: CASSPVAGGIQETQYF. DNA for the CDR3: TGTGCCAGCTCACCAGTGGCAGGGGGTATCCAAGAGACCCAGTACTTC.

This chain connects TRBV6-1 to TRBJ2-6; maybe TRBD2 (5 bases). The V end lost 1 base, the J end lost 0 bases, and 10 bases lay between the germline ends. Per germline, CDR1 MNHNS and CDR2 SASEGT. The CDR3 sequence is 17 residues long. CDR3 DNA sequence: TGTGCCAGCAGTGAAGAAGGACGGGGCTCTGGGGCCAACGTCCTGACTTTC. It encodes CASSEEGRGSGANVLTF.

This CDR3 reads CASSPPTGDSYEQYF. The CDR3 DNA sequence: TGTGCCAGCAGCCCACCGACAGGGGACTCCTACGAGCAGTACTTC. This chain connects TRBV7-9 to TRBJ2-7, with 8 positions matching TRBD1. Germline values: CDR1 SEHNR, CDR2 FQNEAQ (reference sequence). This CDR3 is 15 amino acids long. The trim removed 5 bases at V and 0 bases at J, leaving 6 bases unmatched.

This sequence joins TRBV2 and TRBJ1-5; D is unresolved. V lost 0 bases, J lost 1 base, and 10 bases lay in between. The V gene's germline CDR1 is SNHLY and CDR2 FYNNEI. The CDR3 consists of 16 residues. This chain's CDR3 is CASSEAGRKSNQPQHF. CDR3 bases: TGTGCCAGCAGTGAAGCGGGCAGAAAGAGCAATCAGCCCCAGCATTTT.